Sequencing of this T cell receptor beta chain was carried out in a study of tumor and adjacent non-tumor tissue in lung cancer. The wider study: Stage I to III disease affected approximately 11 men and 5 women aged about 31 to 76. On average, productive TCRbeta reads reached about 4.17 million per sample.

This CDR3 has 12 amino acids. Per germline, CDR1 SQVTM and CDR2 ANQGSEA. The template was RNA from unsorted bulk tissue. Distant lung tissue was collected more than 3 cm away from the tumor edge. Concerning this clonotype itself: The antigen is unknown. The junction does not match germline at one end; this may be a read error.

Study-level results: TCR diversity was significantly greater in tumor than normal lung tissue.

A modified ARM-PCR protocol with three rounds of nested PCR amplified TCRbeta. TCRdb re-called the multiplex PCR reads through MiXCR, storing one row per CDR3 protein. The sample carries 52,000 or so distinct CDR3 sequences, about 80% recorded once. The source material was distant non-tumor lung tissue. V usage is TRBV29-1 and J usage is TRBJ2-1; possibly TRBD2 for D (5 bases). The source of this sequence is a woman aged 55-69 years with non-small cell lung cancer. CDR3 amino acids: CGVGHMAGEQFF. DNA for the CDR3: TGCGGCGTTGGTCACATGGCGGGTGAGCAGTTCTTC.